What follows is one T cell receptor beta chain and its context. Method: immunoSEQ multiplex PCR; TCRdb's copy keeps in-frame clones and lacks some. Of some 150,000 clones listed, around 92% are singletons. The CDR3 consists of 13 residues. Germline CDR1 is KGHSH and CDR2 is LQKENI. J was trimmed by 6 bases and V by 3 bases; bases with no gene match: 2. The data stem from a study of control samples from healthy donors and cancer patients. The V gene is TRBV18, the J gene TRBJ2-1, with 7 bases fitting TRBD1. Sample: blood. The sequence derives from a woman between 25 and 40 years old in good health. CDR3 sequence (DNA): TGTGCCAGCTCACCGAACAGGGGCAATGAGCAGTTCTTC. Translating gives CASSPNRGNEQFF.